This T cell receptor beta chain was recorded in a study of cytomegalovirus exposure and HLA in healthy donors. Looking at the study overall: Samples from HLA-typed donors yielded approximately 80 million unique TCRs in an early data release. Study outcomes and limitations: Among TCR beta chains, those listed as cytomegalovirus-associated numbered some 170.

Primers included in the PCR were 60 Vbeta and 13 Jbeta primers. TCRdb's table, derived via immunoSEQ multiplex PCR, lists solely in-frame clones and lacks some. This table holds more than 75,000 clones, more than 75% found once. This clone was observed a handful of times. The antigen is unknown. CDR1 LGHNA and CDR2 YNFKEQ come from the germline V gene. Germline trimming cut 0 bases from V and 4 bases from J; bases unmatched to any gene: 7. This CDR3 contains 17 residues. The sequence was collected from a woman aged 40-49 years in good health and CMV-seronegative. The sequencing input was PBMCs. The rearrangement joins TRBV4-2 to TRBJ2-1, with 9 bases that match TRBD1. In DNA form, the CDR3 reads TGTGCCAGCAGCCAAGATGGTGGGACAGGGATTTACAATGAGCAGTTCTTC. Translation: CASSQDGGTGIYNEQFF.